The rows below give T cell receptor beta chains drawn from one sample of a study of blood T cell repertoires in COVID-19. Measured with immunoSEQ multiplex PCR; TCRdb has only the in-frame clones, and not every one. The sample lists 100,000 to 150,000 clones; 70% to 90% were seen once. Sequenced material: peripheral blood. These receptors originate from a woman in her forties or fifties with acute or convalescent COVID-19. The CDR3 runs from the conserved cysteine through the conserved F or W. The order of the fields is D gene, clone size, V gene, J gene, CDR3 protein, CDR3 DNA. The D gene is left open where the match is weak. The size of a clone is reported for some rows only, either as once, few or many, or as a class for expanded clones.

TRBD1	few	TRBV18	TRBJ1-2	CASSPQTGNYGYTF	TGTGCCAGCTCACCCCAGACAGGGAACTATGGCTACACCTTC
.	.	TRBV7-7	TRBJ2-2	CASSLGATGELFF	TGTGCTAGCAGCTTGGGGGCTACCGGGGAGCTGTTTTTT
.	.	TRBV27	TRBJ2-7	CASSLRYSYEQYF	TGTGCCAGCAGTTTAAGGTACAGTTACGAGCAGTACTTC
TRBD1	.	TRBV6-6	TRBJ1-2	CASSTLPDRGGGGYTF	TGTGCCAGCAGCACACTCCCCGACAGGGGGGGCGGTGGCTACACCTTC
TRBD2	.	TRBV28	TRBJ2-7	CASRPSGSSEQYF	TGTGCCAGCAGACCCAGCGGGAGTAGTGAGCAGTACTTC
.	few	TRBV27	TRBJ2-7	CASSLNGYRADYEQYF	TGTGCCAGCAGTTTAAACGGATACAGGGCCGACTACGAGCAGTACTTC
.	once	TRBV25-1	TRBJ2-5	CASSAGTMIQETQYF	TGTGCCAGCAGTGCCGGGACAATGATTCAAGAGACCCAGTACTTC
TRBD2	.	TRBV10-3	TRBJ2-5	CAIKPAGAETQYF	TGTGCCATCAAACCAGCGGGGGCCGAGACCCAGTACTTC
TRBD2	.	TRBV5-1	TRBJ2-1	CASSPLAGSYNEQFF	TGCGCCAGCAGCCCGCTAGCGGGGTCATACAATGAGCAGTTCTTC
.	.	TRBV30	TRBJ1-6	CAWSSRSFITNSPLHF	TGTGCCTGGAGTTCCAGATCCTTTATTACTAATTCACCCCTCCACTTT
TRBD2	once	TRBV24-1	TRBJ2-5	CATSDPLAGTQETQYF	TGTGCCACCAGTGATCCCCTAGCGGGCACCCAAGAGACCCAGTACTTC
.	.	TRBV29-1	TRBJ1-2	CSVEPGGYTF	TGCAGCGTTGAGCCCGGTGGCTACACCTTC
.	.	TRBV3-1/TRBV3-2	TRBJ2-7	CASSPPAIASLREQYF	TGTGCCAGCAGCCCCCCCGCCATAGCTAGCTTGCGCGAGCAGTACTTC
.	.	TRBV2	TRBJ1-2	CASRKTIQENYGYTF	TGTGCCAGCAGGAAAACCATTCAGGAAAACTATGGCTACACCTTC
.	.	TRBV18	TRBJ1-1	CASSPAGTRNTEAFF	TGTGCCAGCTCACCAGCCGGGACAAGGAACACTGAAGCTTTCTTT
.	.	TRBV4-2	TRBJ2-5	CASSQDAGSQETQYF	TGTGCCAGCAGCCAAGATGCAGGTTCCCAAGAGACCCAGTACTTC
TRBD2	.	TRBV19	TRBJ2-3	CASSATPGLAWVTDTQYF	TGTGCCAGTAGTGCCACACCGGGACTAGCGTGGGTTACAGATACGCAGTATTTT
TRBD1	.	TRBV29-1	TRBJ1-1	CSGGTGVNTEAFF	TGCAGCGGAGGTACAGGGGTGAACACTGAAGCTTTCTTT
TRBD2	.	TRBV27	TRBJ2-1	CASSRTSGQYNEQFF	TGTGCCAGCAGTAGGACTAGCGGGCAGTACAATGAGCAGTTCTTC
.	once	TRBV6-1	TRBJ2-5	CASSEWAGSQETQYF	TGTGCCAGCAGTGAATGGGCAGGGTCGCAAGAGACCCAGTACTTC
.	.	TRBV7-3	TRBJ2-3	CASSLGGVSTDTQYF	TGTGCCAGCAGCTTAGGCGGAGTCAGCACAGATACGCAGTATTTT
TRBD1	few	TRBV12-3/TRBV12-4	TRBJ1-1	CASMGDSSVAFF	TGTGCCAGCATGGGGGACAGCTCGGTGGCTTTCTTT